Listed here are 6 T cell receptor beta chains from one sample, sequenced in a study of control samples from healthy donors and cancer patients. Using immunoSEQ multiplex PCR, the repertoire was profiled, and TCRdb retains in-frame clones only, with some absent. The sample has about 100,000 clones; less than 90% are singletons. The specimen was blood. Receptors were obtained from a woman aged 45 to 65 in good health.

This clone was found a few times. The chain joins TRBV7-2 to TRBJ2-3; 13 nucleotides align to TRBD2. The CDR3 loop spans 14 amino acids. Germline loops: CDR1 SGHTA, CDR2 FQGNSA. J gave up 7 bases and V 4 bases, and 2 bases lay outside the gene matches. The CDR3, as DNA: TGTGCCAGCAGCTCGACTAGCGGGAGGAATACGCAGTATTTT. Its protein product is CASSSTSGRNTQYF.

The J gene is TRBJ2-2, the V gene TRBV7-2; maybe TRBD1 (5 bases). V lost 2 bases to trimming and J lost 6 bases, with 7 bases between them. The germline CDR1 and CDR2 sequences are SGHTA and FQGNSA. The CDR3 runs 13 residues. The CDR3 DNA reads as TGTGCCAGCAGCTTAAGACAGCCCGGGGAGCTGTTTTTT. Protein: CASSLRQPGELFF.

The chain couples TRBV7-3 to TRBJ2-1; maybe TRBD1 (6 bases). Germline CDR1 is SGHTA and CDR2 is FQGTGA. The CDR3 sequence is 14 residues long. V lost 4 bases, J lost 6 bases, and 13 bases lay in between. In DNA form, the CDR3 reads TGTGCCAGCAGCTACTCGACAGGCCCCAATGAGCAGTTCTTC. Protein sequence: CASSYSTGPNEQFF.

V is TRBV2 and J is TRBJ2-7; 10 nucleotides align to TRBD1. After removal of 6 bases from V and 3 bases from J, the junction contained 5 bases not matched to a gene. The length of the CDR3 is 14 residues. From germline, CDR1 is SNHLY and CDR2 FYNNEI. The CDR3 spells CASRTRDRGYEQYF. DNA for the CDR3: TGTGCCAGCAGAACCCGGGACAGGGGCTACGAGCAGTACTTC.

The V call is TRBV14, the J call TRBJ2-1; 8 nucleotides align to TRBD2. From germline, CDR1 is SGHDN and CDR2 FVKESK. This CDR3 has 15 residues. V lost 3 bases, J lost 5 bases, and 6 bases stayed unmatched. DNA for the CDR3: TGTGCCAGCAGCCACGCAAAGGGACTAGACAATGAGCAGTTCTTC. It codes for CASSHAKGLDNEQFF.

This clone is medium-sized by share. V usage is TRBV9 and J usage is TRBJ1-1; a weak D match, TRBD1 (6 bases). Germline V gives CDR1 SGDLS, CDR2 YYNGEE. V gave up 0 bases and J gave up 0 bases, with 12 bases separating them. The CDR3 runs 16 residues. In DNA, the CDR3 is TGTGCCAGCAGCGTAGAACCCGGGGACATGAACACTGAAGCTTTCTTT. It translates to CASSVEPGDMNTEAFF.